These T cell receptor beta chains were read from a single sample in a study of T-cell reconstitution after alpha-beta-depleted transplantation in children. TCRdb re-called the PCR reads through MiXCR, storing one row per CDR3 protein. In the table there are approximately 430,000 distinct CDR3 sequences, around 15% of which are singletons. This sample comprised PBMCs, mostly from graft donor cells, obtained 360 days after TCRalphabeta/CD19-depleted stem cell transplant. The receptors originated from a boy younger than two who had a stem cell transplant for Wiskott-Aldrich syndrome, so the T cells may come from the graft donor. CDR3s leave out the opening cysteine and the closing phenylalanine or tryptophan. Each record gives: clone size, J gene, V gene, CDR3 protein. Clone size appears in some rows only: once, few, many, or a class for an expanded clone.

NA | TRBJ1-5 | TRBV30 | AWSNGEVQPQH
few | TRBJ2-7 | TRBV6-2/TRBV6-3 | ASSTPVDRPSYEQY
many | TRBJ2-2 | TRBV7-2 | ASSLITGAGGELF
few | TRBJ2-1 | TRBV18 | ASSLHRGSSYNEQF
NA | TRBJ2-3 | TRBV15 | ATSRVPDRGTDTQY
few | TRBJ1-2 | TRBV12-3/TRBV12-4 | ASRHSRQGQGYT
few | TRBJ2-5 | TRBV15 | ATSTWTGFGETQY
NA | TRBJ2-1 | TRBV5-1 | ASGLGPLNNEQF
NA | TRBJ2-3 | TRBV10-3 | AISESILQSTQFTDTQY
NA | TRBJ1-5 | TRBV9 | ASSVGTGGKEPQH
few | TRBJ2-3 | TRBV24-1 | ATGRGTGPDTQY
NA | TRBJ2-7 | TRBV24-1 | ATSAAGPGSSSYEQY
NA | TRBJ2-7 | TRBV20-1 | SARESPFRTEEYDEQY
NA | TRBJ2-7 | TRBV9 | ASSVAAVPYEQY
few | TRBJ2-5 | TRBV12-3/TRBV12-4 | ASSRTGGRQTQY
NA | TRBJ2-6 | TRBV18 | ASSPGPTGANVLT
few | TRBJ2-1 | TRBV6-2/TRBV6-3 | ASSTRLAGGRVNEQF
NA | TRBJ2-7 | TRBV7-9 | ASSAYGQRGYEQY
NA | TRBJ2-7 | TRBV2 | ASSAFIPFAYEQY
NA | TRBJ2-7 | TRBV12-3/TRBV12-4 | ASSNRVYYEQY
few | TRBJ2-4 | TRBV28 | ASSFCEDTIWGWGMGRAKNIQY
few | TRBJ2-5 | TRBV5-1 | ASRGQTSLETQY
NA | TRBJ2-7 | TRBV30 | AWSPSGTGSYEQY
NA | TRBJ2-1 | TRBV3-1 | ASSLGAGGVWNEQF
NA | TRBJ2-5 | TRBV10-3 | AISEGGGRETQY
NA | TRBJ2-1 | TRBV25-1 | ASSEYITGTGYYNEQF
NA | TRBJ2-3 | TRBV29-1 | SVSGTVGTDTQY
once | TRBJ2-7 | TRBV10-3 | ASSGQGVYEQY
few | TRBJ2-7 | TRBV2 | ASSGSGAYEQY
few | TRBJ2-5 | TRBV6-2/TRBV6-3 | ASSYAGTKETQY
NA | TRBJ2-7 | TRBV28 | ASMNRDVRYEQY
NA | TRBJ2-7 | TRBV5-1 | ASSLSTRLERQY
NA | TRBJ2-7 | TRBV5-1 | ASSLTGGASYEQY
few | TRBJ2-6 | TRBV5-1 | ASSPLPRQAPSGANVLT
few | TRBJ2-1 | TRBV6-1 | ASREFSRTSKNEQF
few | TRBJ1-2 | TRBV28 | ASSSSGSNYGYT
NA | TRBJ1-1 | TRBV5-1 | ASSPTGTGVTEAF
NA | TRBJ2-5 | TRBV7-9 | ASSGGMLVETQY
many | TRBJ1-5 | TRBV7-9 | ASSLVGGPGRNQPQH
NA | TRBJ2-5 | TRBV28 | ASSLRGGVKTQY
many | TRBJ2-4 | TRBV2 | ASTLELAGKNIQY
NA | TRBJ2-2 | TRBV3-1 | ASSPPDRGNTGELF
few | TRBJ2-7 | TRBV12-3/TRBV12-4 | ASNRDRGAYEQY
few | TRBJ2-1 | TRBV20-1 | SARQTRGVYNEQF
few | TRBJ1-1 | TRBV3-1 | ASSQTAEAF
NA | TRBJ2-3 | TRBV14 | ASSRGGFTDTQY
NA | TRBJ2-1 | TRBV12-3/TRBV12-4 | ASGDRRGSDRDEQF
NA | TRBJ1-2 | TRBV27 | ASRDRVRGASYGYT
few | TRBJ2-7 | TRBV7-2 | ASSLSRTGLPY
NA | TRBJ2-7 | TRBV4-3 | ASSLKLSGSGEQY
NA | TRBJ2-3 | TRBV5-8 | ASSLWGVSTDTQY
NA | TRBJ2-1 | TRBV6-5 | ASSYDQGAYEQF
many | TRBJ2-7 | TRBV7-8 | ASSHSYIYEQY
few | TRBJ2-7 | TRBV5-6 | ASSLTGAGYEQY
few | TRBJ2-1 | TRBV5-1 | ASTSGTSYNEQF